The sequence of this TCR beta chain was determined in a study of T-cell reconstitution after alpha-beta-depleted transplantation in children. Overall study findings and caveats: The origin of alpha-beta T cells about two months after transplant was reportedly several hundred expanded graft clones.

Preparation of the TCRbeta library was carried out with unique molecular identifiers. In TCRdb, the PCR reads were re-called with MiXCR into one record per CDR3 protein. The sample lists 250,000 to 350,000 distinct CDR3 sequences; more than 20% were seen once. This clonotype was seen once. Its antigen remains unidentified. The V gene end was trimmed by 2 bases and the J gene end by 5 bases; junction bases not matched to a gene: 6. CDR1 and CDR2 from the germline V gene are SGDLS and YYNGEE. The CDR3 runs to 14 residues. Source: PBMCs, mostly from graft donor cells, taken 180 days after TCRalphabeta/CD19-depleted stem cell transplant. The origin of this receptor is a male patient aged 10-17 years who had a stem cell transplant for acute lymphoblastic leukemia, so the T cells may come from the graft donor. This chain connects TRBV9 to TRBJ2-5; 7 bases agree with TRBD1. CDR3 sequence: CASSVTGETETQYF. The CDR3 coding sequence is TGTGCCAGCAGCGTTACAGGGGAAACGGAGACCCAGTACTTC. The variable domain in full, with the rest retrieved from reference TRBV9 and TRBJ2-5, is DSGVTQTPKHLITATGQRVTLRCSPRSGDLSVYWYQQSLDQGLQFLIQYYNGEERAKGNILERFSAQQFPDLHSELNLSSLELGDSALYFCASSVTGETETQYFGPGTRLLVL.